The T cell receptor beta chain described here comes from a study of vaccination and CD4 T cells after COVID-19. About the study: Six males and four females, two of them Hispanic, were enrolled as convalescents. Collection of post-COVID samples occurred a median about 98 days after diagnosis, spanning a range of 35 to 161.

The CDR3 totals 14 residues. V lost 3 bases to trimming and J lost 4 bases; unmatched junction nucleotides: 6. CDR1 and CDR2 (germline): DFQATT, SNEGSKA (reference sequence). TCRdb reprocessed the PCR reads with MiXCR, giving one entry per CDR3 protein. Among roughly 30,000 distinct CDR3 sequences listed, 51% were seen once. Time point: late sampling 161 to 241 days after vaccination in a few convalescent patients. Recorded positive PCR dates fall between March and December 2020, preceding US Alpha, Beta and Delta variants. The study's findings and limits: In convalescent patients, a median about 86% of post-vaccine SARS-CoV-2-reactive clones appeared only after vaccination.

By sample share, this clonotype is medium-sized (0.01 to 0.1%). What it binds is not known. The input for sequencing was CD4+ T cells from blood, taken about 7 months after SARS-CoV-2 vaccination. This TCR derives from a human donor who had recovered from COVID-19. V gene TRBV20-1 combines with J gene TRBJ2-3; 8 bases match TRBD2. CDR3 nucleotide sequence: TGCAGTGCTAGTCTTAGCGGGGTGGCAGATACGCAGTATTTT. It translates to CSASLSGVADTQYF.